This TCR beta chain was profiled in a study of blood T cells in healthy people across ages. A second PCR, run for roughly 7 to 11 cycles, used a sample-barcoded 5' primer plus a J-beta primer mix. From the 5' RACE reads, TCRdb called clonotypes with MiXCR, one entry per CDR3 protein. The sample lists some 1.7 million distinct CDR3 sequences; about 28% were seen once. Points from the study as a whole: Measured against age, TCR beta diversity per million T cells decreased in a roughly linear manner.

This clonotype was counted only a few times. Its antigen remains unidentified. The sample taken for sequencing was blood. The TCR was taken from a woman aged 30 to 39 in good health.

CDR3 nucleotide sequence: TGTGCCAGCCTTGGGGACGGACAGTCGAATGAAAAACTGTTTTTT. This translates into CASLGDGQSNEKLFF. The rearrangement links TRBV6-6 to TRBJ1-4; D may be TRBD1 (6 bases). V gave up 8 bases and J gave up 5 bases, with 18 bases separating them. The CDR3 has 15 amino acids. Germline V gene data show CDR1 as MNHNY and CDR2 as SVGAGI (reference sequence).